These 10 T cell receptor beta chains share one sample of origin, sequenced in a study of shared clonotypes between healthy human individuals (dated by TCRdb to the early 2020s). Library preparation employed the immunoSEQ multiplex PCR assay. TCRdb took over this immuneACCESS table, retaining in-frame rearrangements with V and J assigned. Such tables are incomplete; in checked studies, under half of the missing clones stem from an unresolved V gene, and the remainder is unexplained. The table for this sample lists over 400,000 clones; about 96% of them were counted only once. The ten largest clones take up 0.055% to 0.075% of the sample. The material sequenced was naive CD4+ T cells sorted from blood. Read against the paper, the sample's cell subset or site label means: CD45RA+ positively selected. The receptors shown here come from a woman in her twenties or thirties in good health.

The chain joins TRBV19 to TRBJ1-5; TRBD1 might be the D (6 bases). This CDR3 has 15 residues. Germline V gene data show CDR1 as LNHDA and CDR2 as SQIVND (reference sequence). V dropped 0 bases and J dropped 4 bases, with 10 bases sitting between them. The CDR3 spells CASSIDPGENQPQHF. The CDR3 DNA is TGTGCCAGTAGTATAGACCCAGGGGAGAATCAGCCCCAGCATTTT.

This chain uses TRBV7-9 with TRBJ2-3; the D call may be TRBD1 or TRBD2 (5 bases each). The CDR3 consists of 15 residues. Trimming removed 3 bases at V and 4 bases at J, with 14 bases between. Germline CDR1 reads SEHNR; CDR2 reads FQNEAQ (reference sequence). As DNA, the CDR3 is TGTGCCAGCAGCTTTTACCGAGAGGGGTCAGATACGCAGTATTTT. As protein: CASSFYREGSDTQYF.

The genes are TRBV28 and TRBJ1-2, with 7 bases that match TRBD1. Germline V gene sequence: CDR1 MDHEN, CDR2 SYDVKM. The CDR3 loop spans 17 amino acids. The junction had 15 bases not matched to a gene; V was cut back by 4 bases and J by 4 bases. This chain's CDR3 is CASSSSAPGQIIYGYTF. The CDR3 DNA reads TGTGCCAGCAGTTCATCGGCCCCGGGACAGATCATCTATGGCTACACCTTC.

This chain uses TRBV6-6 with TRBJ1-4, with D perhaps matching TRBD1 (5 bases). This CDR3 has 16 residues. CDR1 and CDR2 from the germline V gene are MNHNY and SVGAGI (reference sequence). V lost 0 bases and J lost 8, with 16 bases in between. CDR3 in DNA: TGTGCCAGCAGTTACTCGAAAGGTACAGGTCGGGAAAAACTGTTTTTT. Protein: CASSYSKGTGREKLFF.

The chain uses TRBV5-1 and TRBJ2-7; TRBD1 matches 7 bases. CDR1 is SGHRS, CDR2 YFSETQ, per germline. CDR3 length: 14 residues. Trimming at V came to 6 bases and at J to 3 bases, leaving 9 bases not matched to a gene. In DNA form, the CDR3 reads TGCGCCAGCAAATGGACAGGACAAAACTACGAGCAGTACTTC. Translating gives CASKWTGQNYEQYF.

This clone was recorded once. The chain links TRBV5-1 to TRBJ2-3; 9 nucleotides match TRBD2. CDR1 is SGHRS and CDR2 is YFSETQ in the germline V gene. V lost 1 base to trimming and J lost 5 bases; unmatched junction nucleotides: 5. This CDR3 has 15 residues. Here the CDR3 reads CASSLTSGLKDTQYF. The CDR3, as DNA: TGCGCCAGCAGCTTGACTAGCGGGTTGAAAGATACGCAGTATTTT. The whole variable domain, filled in from reference TRBV5-1 and TRBJ2-3, reads KAGVTQTPRYLIKTRGQQVTLSCSPISGHRSVSWYQQTPGQGLQFLFEYFSETQRNKGNFPGRFSGRQFSNSRSEMNVSTLELGDSALYLCASSLTSGLKDTQYFGPGTRLTVL.

Written as DNA, the CDR3 is TGTGCCAGCAGCTTACGGGACTTATTCTACGAGCAGTACTTC. Protein product: CASSLRDLFYEQYF. The chain has TRBV7-9 and TRBJ2-5, with D possibly TRBD2 on 6 matching bases. TRBJ2-7 matches the DNA end more closely, so the J call is doubtful. CDR3 length equals 14 residues. The germline V gene encodes CDR1 SEHNR and CDR2 FQNEAQ (reference sequence).

This clone was observed a single time. The V gene is TRBV18, the J gene TRBJ1-5; no clear D gene. The germline V gene encodes CDR1 KGHSH and CDR2 LQKENI. The ends were cut back, 3 bases at V and 0 bases at J, with 6 bases in the middle. The CDR3 runs 14 residues. This chain's CDR3 is CASSPAHSNQPQHF. The CDR3 nucleotides are TGTGCCAGCTCACCGGCGCATAGCAATCAGCCCCAGCATTTT.

This chain links TRBV20-1 with TRBJ1-2; the match to TRBD1 covers 8 bases. The CDR3 length is 11 residues. CDR1 DFQATT and CDR2 SNEGSKA come from the germline V gene (reference sequence). V dropped 5 bases and J dropped 8; count of bases not matched to a gene: 4. CDR3 sequence reads: CSASGGGGYTF. CDR3 DNA sequence: TGCAGTGCTTCAGGGGGCGGGGGCTACACCTTC.

This chain links TRBV5-1 with TRBJ2-7; 7 bases align to TRBD1. Germline V gives CDR1 SGHRS, CDR2 YFSETQ. V lost 4 bases, J lost 7 bases, and 14 bases stayed unmatched. CDR3 length: 15 residues. CDR3 protein: CASSTRDSLQEEQYF. The DNA for the CDR3 is TGCGCCAGCAGCACCCGGGACAGCCTTCAGGAAGAGCAGTACTTC.